Listed below are T cell receptor beta chains from one sample, sequenced in a study of shared clonotypes between healthy human individuals. Here immunoSEQ multiplex PCR was the method, and the copy in TCRdb shows in-frame clones only, minus some. This sample has 1,500,000 or so clones, with 98% found just once. Input material: naive CD4+ T cells sorted from blood. The receptors derive from a man aged 25-45 years in good health. The CDR3 runs from the conserved cysteine through the conserved F or W. The order of the fields is D gene, V gene, clone size, J gene, CDR3 protein, CDR3 DNA. D genes are given only for firm matches. Only some rows state a clone size, as once, few, many or a class for expanded clones.

>-|TRBV7-2|-|TRBJ1-2
CASSLEWTGNYGYTF
TGTGCCAGCAGCTTAGAGTGGACGGGGAACTATGGCTACACCTTC
>-|TRBV5-4|-|TRBJ2-3
CASSLAGGDTDTQYF
TGTGCCAGCAGCTTGGCCGGCGGGGACACAGATACGCAGTATTTT
>-|TRBV7-9|-|TRBJ2-7
CASSLAGATYEQYF
TGTGCCAGCAGCTTAGCGGGAGCCACCTACGAGCAGTACTTC
>TRBD1|TRBV5-5|-|TRBJ2-7
CASRWTGGYEQYF
TGTGCCAGCAGATGGACAGGGGGATACGAGCAGTACTTC
>-|TRBV5-6|-|TRBJ2-7
CASSLPPGEQYF
TGTGCCAGCAGCCTCCCCCCTGGGGAGCAGTACTTC
>TRBD2|TRBV7-9|-|TRBJ2-7
CASSLTTSGLGEQYF
TGTGCCAGCAGCTTAACGACTAGCGGATTGGGAGAGCAGTACTTC
>TRBD1|TRBV18|-|TRBJ2-1
CASSSGQGGNEQFF
TGTGCCAGCTCATCGGGACAGGGTGGGAATGAGCAGTTCTTC
>TRBD1|TRBV14|-|TRBJ2-2
CASSHQNRGNTGELFF
TGTGCCAGCAGCCACCAAAACAGGGGGAACACCGGGGAGCTGTTTTTT
>TRBD2|TRBV11-3|-|TRBJ2-1
CASSLVLGEGPYNEQFF
TGTGCCAGCAGCTTAGTTCTCGGGGAGGGTCCCTACAATGAGCAGTTCTTC
>TRBD1|TRBV5-1|-|TRBJ1-1
CASSFRDRVTEAFF
TGCGCCAGCAGCTTCCGGGACAGGGTCACTGAAGCTTTCTTT
>-|TRBV5-6|-|TRBJ2-7
CASAWGTAGEQYF
TGTGCCAGCGCGTGGGGCACCGCGGGCGAGCAGTACTTC
>TRBD1|TRBV11-2|-|TRBJ2-5
CASSSRRAQGEGETQYF
TGTGCCAGCAGCTCCCGAAGAGCACAGGGGGAAGGGGAGACCCAGTACTTC
>TRBD1|TRBV15|-|TRBJ1-1
CATTYRGFGLSTEAFF
TGTGCCACCACCTACAGGGGGTTTGGTTTGAGCACTGAAGCTTTCTTT
>TRBD1|TRBV19|-|TRBJ2-6
CASSMFRDRAPSGANVLTF
TGTGCCAGTAGTATGTTTAGGGACAGGGCACCGTCTGGGGCCAACGTCCTGACTTTC
>-|TRBV29-1|-|TRBJ2-7
CSVATVHEQYF
TGCAGCGTCGCGACTGTTCACGAGCAGTACTTC
>TRBD1|TRBV9|-|TRBJ2-2
CASSVDFRTGGYTGELFF
TGTGCCAGCAGCGTAGACTTCCGGACAGGGGGCTACACCGGGGAGCTGTTTTTT
>-|TRBV5-1|-|TRBJ2-5
CASSLQSVHAQYF
TGCGCCAGCAGCTTGCAATCGGTCCATGCCCAGTACTTC
>-|TRBV4-3|-|TRBJ2-3
CASSHPGAFTDTQYF
TGCGCCAGCAGCCACCCCGGGGCATTCACAGATACGCAGTATTTT
>TRBD1|TRBV19|-|TRBJ2-3
CASSGQGSTGTDTQYF
TGTGCCAGTAGTGGACAGGGATCTACTGGCACAGATACGCAGTATTTT
>-|TRBV5-4|-|TRBJ1-1
CASSLPGVRGGNTEAFF
TGTGCCAGCAGCTTGCCCGGGGTTCGGGGCGGGAACACTGAAGCTTTCTTT
>-|TRBV6-6|-|TRBJ1-1
CASSLMNTEAFF
TGTGCCAGCAGTCTGATGAACACTGAAGCTTTCTTT
>-|TRBV28|-|TRBJ2-7
CASCSTSFPAYEQYF
TGTGCCAGCTGTTCGACTAGTTTTCCCGCCTACGAGCAGTACTTC
>-|TRBV18|-|TRBJ1-5
CASSLVQGNSNQPQHF
TGTGCCAGCTCACTCGTTCAGGGGAATAGCAATCAGCCCCAGCATTTT
>TRBD1|TRBV7-3|-|TRBJ2-1
CASSLDRGSYNEQFF
TGTGCCAGCAGCCTCGACAGGGGCTCCTACAATGAGCAGTTCTTC
>TRBD1|TRBV5-6|-|TRBJ2-5
CASSLGQGEETQYF
TGTGCCAGCAGCTTGGGACAGGGGGAAGAGACCCAGTACTTC
>-|TRBV18|-|TRBJ1-1
CASSPVNSVEAFF
TGTGCCAGCTCACCCGTCAATTCGGTTGAAGCTTTCTTT
>TRBD2|TRBV11-2|-|TRBJ2-1
CASRPTYSGSSYNEQFF
TGTGCCAGCAGGCCAACCTATAGCGGGAGCTCCTACAATGAGCAGTTCTTC
>-|TRBV5-1|-|TRBJ2-6
CASSYVSGANVLTF
TGCGCCAGCAGCTATGTCTCTGGGGCCAACGTCCTGACTTTC
>-|TRBV11-2|-|TRBJ1-5
CASSLGVGYHQPQHF
TGTGCCAGCAGCTTAGGAGTCGGCTACCATCAGCCCCAGCATTTT
>-|TRBV29-1|-|TRBJ2-5
CSVVGLEETQYF
TGCAGCGTTGTGGGGCTTGAGGAGACCCAGTACTTC
>-|TRBV18|-|TRBJ2-7
CASSGTTGPYEQYF
TGTGCCAGCTCGGGGACGACGGGTCCCTACGAGCAGTACTTC
>TRBD1|TRBV28|-|TRBJ1-4
CASNPTGARKLFF
TGTGCCTCAAATCCGACAGGGGCAAGAAAACTGTTTTTT
>TRBD2|TRBV2|-|TRBJ2-5
CASTPGGTQYF
TGTGCCAGCACCCCGGGGGGGACCCAGTACTTC
>-|TRBV27|once|TRBJ2-5
CASSLAGAGTQYF
TGTGCCAGCAGTTTAGCGGGTGCTGGGACCCAGTACTTC
>TRBD2|TRBV10-2|once|TRBJ2-2
CASSETSGRFGELFF
TGCGCCAGCAGTGAGACTAGCGGGAGATTCGGGGAGCTGTTTTTT
>-|TRBV5-4|-|TRBJ1-2
CASSQDSYGYTF
TGTGCCAGCAGCCAGGACAGCTATGGCTACACCTTC
>TRBD1|TRBV11-2|-|TRBJ2-7
CASRSRGQGAQEQYF
TGTGCCAGCAGGTCTCGGGGACAGGGGGCTCAAGAGCAGTACTTC
>-|TRBV11-2|-|TRBJ2-6
CASSLNGGANVLTF
TGTGCCAGCAGCCTAAATGGGGGGGCCAACGTCCTGACTTTC
>-|TRBV30|-|TRBJ1-1
CAWKGPNTGNGTEAFF
TGTGCCTGGAAAGGGCCTAACACAGGAAACGGCACTGAAGCTTTCTTT
>-|TRBV7-2|-|TRBJ2-3
CASSLVASSTDTQYF
TGTGCCAGCAGCTTAGTAGCGAGTAGCACAGATACGCAGTATTTT
>TRBD1|TRBV28|-|TRBJ2-2
CASTTVGDRALAGELFF
TGTGCCAGCACCACTGTGGGGGACAGGGCCCTCGCCGGGGAGCTGTTTTTT
>-|TRBV5-1|-|TRBJ1-5
CASSRVGQPQHF
TGCGCCAGCAGCCGGGTGGGTCAGCCCCAGCATTTT
>-|TRBV21-1|-|TRBJ2-1
CASSKPPSYNEQFF
TGTGCCAGCAGCAAACCACCCTCCTACAATGAGCAGTTCTTC
>-|TRBV7-9|-|TRBJ2-7
CASSGSAQPGTNYEQYF
TGTGCCAGCAGCGGAAGCGCACAGCCCGGGACAAACTACGAGCAGTACTTC
>-|TRBV29-1|-|TRBJ2-4
CSAIAMNHIQYF
TGCAGCGCTATAGCGATGAATCACATTCAGTACTTC
>TRBD2|TRBV5-4|-|TRBJ2-6
CASSSGLAGSSGANVLTF
TGTGCCAGCAGCTCGGGACTAGCGGGGAGCTCTGGGGCCAACGTCCTGACTTTC
>-|TRBV6-1|-|TRBJ2-5
CASSEVGEETQYF
TGTGCCAGCAGTGAAGTGGGGGAGGAGACCCAGTACTTC
>-|TRBV29-1|-|TRBJ2-3
CSVQYQGPPDTQYF
TGCAGCGTTCAGTACCAGGGGCCCCCAGATACGCAGTATTTT
>-|TRBV29-1|-|TRBJ2-7
CSVQRIADHEQYF
TGCAGCGTCCAGAGAATTGCCGACCACGAGCAGTACTTC
>-|TRBV7-9|-|TRBJ2-7
CASSVRGLSYEQYF
TGTGCCAGCAGCGTCAGGGGCCTCTCCTACGAGCAGTACTTC